Listed below are T cell receptor beta chains from one sample, sequenced in a study of control samples from healthy donors and cancer patients. Using immunoSEQ multiplex PCR, the repertoire was profiled, and TCRdb retains in-frame clones only, with some absent. The sample lists 260,000 or so clones; around 79% were seen once. Material for sequencing was PBMCs. The receptors here all came from a woman in her fifties or sixties with lung cancer. Each CDR3 is given with its conserved first and last residue. The D gene is left open where the match is weak. Clone size is given for some rows only: seen once, a few or many times, or a class if the clone is expanded.

j_call d_call v_call clone_size cdr3_nt cdr3_aa
TRBJ2-1 - TRBV28 - TGTGCCAGCAAAACCTCCGGCCGGGGGCGGGATGAGCAGTTCTTC CASKTSGRGRDEQFF
TRBJ2-7 - TRBV15 - TGTGCCACCAGCAGATCTACTGCAGGGACCTACGAGCAGTACTTC CATSRSTAGTYEQYF
TRBJ2-3 TRBD2 TRBV4-2 - TGTGCCAGCAGCCAAGAGGCCTCGGGGAGCGGGGCTACAGATACGCAGTATTTT CASSQEASGSGATDTQYF
TRBJ1-2 - TRBV28 few TGTGCCAGCAGTTCCCCTGGGCAGGGGCTAAGTGGCTACACCTTC CASSSPGQGLSGYTF
TRBJ2-7 - TRBV5-1 - TGCGCCAGCAGATACGACAGCACCTACGAGCAGTACTTC CASRYDSTYEQYF
TRBJ2-7 TRBD2 TRBV5-1 - TGCGCCCGCAGCGCGGGGGCGGGGGGGCCTCTGGCCGAGCAGTACTTC CARSAGAGGPLAEQYF
TRBJ2-4 TRBD1 TRBV9 - TGTGCCAGCAGCGTAGGCCTCGGGACAGATCTAGCCAAAAACATTCAGTACTTC CASSVGLGTDLAKNIQYF
TRBJ2-1 TRBD2 TRBV4-2 - TGTGCCAGCAGCCAAGGGACTAGAGGAGAGCAGTTCTTC CASSQGTRGEQFF
TRBJ2-5 - TRBV6-2/TRBV6-3 - TGTGCCAGCAGTGCCCGTCGGACCCAGTACTTC CASSARRTQYF
TRBJ2-7 - TRBV2 - TGTGCCAGCAGTGAAGATAGCGGCGGGACCTACTACGAGCAGTACTTC CASSEDSGGTYYEQYF
TRBJ1-6 - TRBV11-1 once TGTGCCAGCAGCTTCGGGGGGATGGATTCACCCCTCCACTTT CASSFGGMDSPLHF
TRBJ1-5 - TRBV7-6 - TGTGCCAGCAGCTTAGACACAGGGCAAATTCAGCCCCAGCATTTT CASSLDTGQIQPQHF
TRBJ2-7 - TRBV20-1 few TGCAGTGCTAGTTCGGTCGCTAGCCCCTACGAGCAGTACTTC CSASSVASPYEQYF
TRBJ2-7 - TRBV29-1 - TGCAGCGTTTTGGGTCGGGCATACGAGCAGTACTTC CSVLGRAYEQYF
TRBJ2-1 TRBD2 TRBV27 - TGTGCCGGGCAAAGAAGGAGTAGCGGGATAGTGACGGACAATGAGCAGTTCTTC CAGQRRSSGIVTDNEQFF
TRBJ1-2 - TRBV24-1 - TGTGCCACCAGTGATACCCCACCCAACTATGGCTACACCTTC CATSDTPPNYGYTF
TRBJ2-7 - TRBV3-1/TRBV3-2 - TGTGCCAGCAGCCAAGATCTTGGAGCCAGTTCTCCCCCAGAGCAGTACTTC CASSQDLGASSPPEQYF
TRBJ1-4 - TRBV5-1 - TGCGCCAGCAGCTTGGACCTGGGCGATGGGGAAAAACTGTTTTTT CASSLDLGDGEKLFF
TRBJ1-2 - TRBV21-1 - TGTGCCAGCAGCAAAGCGGGGGACCCGGGACGGAGAAACTATGGCTACACCTTC CASSKAGDPGRRNYGYTF
TRBJ1-5 - TRBV19 - TGTGCCAGTAGTATGGGTCGAGATCAGCCCCAGCATTTT CASSMGRDQPQHF
TRBJ2-2 - TRBV6-6 few TGTGCCAGCAGTAGGGCCCGAAACACCGGGGAGCTGTTTTTT CASSRARNTGELFF
TRBJ2-1 TRBD2 TRBV9 - TGTGCCAGCAGCGAGGGGACTATCGGCTACAATGAGCAGTTCTTC CASSEGTIGYNEQFF
TRBJ1-3 TRBD1 TRBV7-2 - TGTGCCAGCAGTACTCGGACAGGGACTGGAAACACCATATATTTT CASSTRTGTGNTIYF
TRBJ2-2 - TRBV18 - TGTGCCAGCTCAACCGCGGGCCTAAGAGCGGGGGAGCTGTTTTTT CASSTAGLRAGELFF
TRBJ1-2 TRBD1 TRBV10-3 few TGTGCCATCAGTGAACAGGGGCCTTTCAATGGCTACACCTTC CAISEQGPFNGYTF
TRBJ2-3 - TRBV11-2 once TGTGCCAGCAGCTTGAGCAGTAGCACAGATACGCAGTATTTT CASSLSSSTDTQYF
TRBJ1-6 - TRBV3-1/TRBV3-2 - TGTGCCAGCAGCCAAGTCTCCAGAAGGAGGGCACCCCTCCACTTT CASSQVSRRRAPLHF
TRBJ2-7 - TRBV3-1/TRBV3-2 once TGTGCCAGCAGCCAAGTCGGGCACAGGGACGAGCAGTACTTC CASSQVGHRDEQYF
TRBJ2-7 - TRBV5-1 - TGCGCCAGCAGCTTAGGTTACTCCTACGAGCAGTACTTC CASSLGYSYEQYF
TRBJ2-7 - TRBV5-6 - TGTGCCAGCAGCCGTAGACCAGGATACGAGCAGTACTTC CASSRRPGYEQYF
TRBJ2-5 TRBD1 TRBV7-3 few TGTGCCAGCAGCCAAACAGGGGTAGCCCAAGAGACCCAGTACTTC CASSQTGVAQETQYF
TRBJ2-1 - TRBV11-2 - TGTGCCAGCAACAGTAGGGGGGAGCAGTTCTTC CASNSRGEQFF
TRBJ2-6 - TRBV13 - TGTGCCAGCAGCTTCCAGGGCTCTGGGGCCAACGTCCTGACTTTC CASSFQGSGANVLTF
TRBJ2-1 TRBD1 TRBV28 - TGTGCCAGCAGTTCTTCCGGGACAGGGGTGGGTGAGCAGTTCTTC CASSSSGTGVGEQFF
TRBJ1-1 - TRBV11-2 - TGTGCCAGCAGCTTATCCGCAAACACTGAAGCTTTCTTT CASSLSANTEAFF
TRBJ2-7 TRBD2 TRBV2 - TGTGCCAGCAGTGGACTAGCGGGGTTCTACGAGCAGTACTTC CASSGLAGFYEQYF
TRBJ2-5 TRBD1 TRBV12-3/TRBV12-4 - TGTGCCAGCAGTTCCCAGGGGGCAGAGACCCAGTACTTC CASSSQGAETQYF
TRBJ2-5 - TRBV5-1 - TGCGCCAGCAGCTTACAGGGTTTGGTCAAAGAGACCCAGTACTTC CASSLQGLVKETQYF
TRBJ1-1 TRBD1 TRBV9 - TGTGCCAGCAGCCCCGGACAGGGGCGGAGGAGCACTGAAGCTTTCTTT CASSPGQGRRSTEAFF
TRBJ2-7 - TRBV5-1 - TGCGCCAGCAGCTTGGTTGGGGGCTCCTACGAGCAGTACTTC CASSLVGGSYEQYF
TRBJ1-5 - TRBV4-1 - TGCGCCAGCAGCCAGGCTACCGGGACACAATCATATAGCAATCAGCCCCAGCATTTT CASSQATGTQSYSNQPQHF
TRBJ1-1 - TRBV3-1/TRBV3-2 - TGTGCCAGCAGCCCTGCCGACAGGCTGAACACTGAAGCTTTCTTT CASSPADRLNTEAFF
TRBJ1-3 - TRBV19 - TGTGCCAGTAGTATACTCTCGACAGTCTCTGGAAACACCATATATTTT CASSILSTVSGNTIYF
TRBJ2-1 - TRBV11-2 few TGTGCCAGCAGCTTAGGATTGAACAATGAGCAGTTCTTC CASSLGLNNEQFF
TRBJ2-5 - TRBV7-3 - TGTGCCAGCAGCTTGGGGGAGGCAGAGACCCAGTACTTC CASSLGEAETQYF
TRBJ1-1 - TRBV19 - TGTGCCAGTAGTATAGATCTAAACCCGGGACGGGTGAACACTGAAGCTTTCTTT CASSIDLNPGRVNTEAFF
TRBJ1-1 TRBD1 TRBV6-5 - TGTGCCAGCAGTCCGCGGGACAGGGGTGAAACTGAAGCTTTCTTT CASSPRDRGETEAFF
TRBJ2-7 TRBD2 TRBV6-5 - TGTGCCAGCACGGCAGCGGGAAGTTACGAGCAGTACTTC CASTAAGSYEQYF
TRBJ1-4 - TRBV28 - TGTGCCAGCAGTCGGGACGGATTTAATGAAAAACTGTTTTTT CASSRDGFNEKLFF
TRBJ2-7 TRBD1 TRBV9 - TGTGCCAGCTCGACAGGGGGAAGCTCCTACGAGCAGTACTTC CASSTGGSSYEQYF
TRBJ2-3 - TRBV3-1/TRBV3-2 - TGTGCCAGCAGCCAACTACCTTTGACCACAGATACGCAGTATTTT CASSQLPLTTDTQYF
TRBJ2-1 - TRBV9 - TGTGCCAGCAGCGTAGGGCCTGGACCGACAAATGAGCAGTTCTTC CASSVGPGPTNEQFF
TRBJ1-2 TRBD1 TRBV3-1/TRBV3-2 once TGTGCCAGCAGCCACGGGACAGGGGTGTTCGTCGGCTATGGCTACACCTTC CASSHGTGVFVGYGYTF
TRBJ1-3 - TRBV6-5 few TGTGCCAGCGGGTCTGTGAGAGCATCTGGAAACACCATATATTTT CASGSVRASGNTIYF
TRBJ2-7 TRBD1 TRBV5-1 few TGCGCCAGCAGCCCGGACAGGGCTGTTTACGAGCAGTACTTC CASSPDRAVYEQYF
TRBJ1-1 TRBD1 TRBV19 - TGTGCCAGTAGTAACCGGGACAGTCACACTGAAGCTTTCTTT CASSNRDSHTEAFF
TRBJ2-1 TRBD2 TRBV10-3 - TGTGCCATCAGCGCGGGACTAGCGGGAATCAATGAGCAGTTCTTC CAISAGLAGINEQFF
TRBJ1-1 - TRBV3-1/TRBV3-2 - TGTGCCAGCAGCAAAATGACGGCTGAAGCTTTCTTT CASSKMTAEAFF
TRBJ1-6 - TRBV7-3 - TGTGCCAGCAGCGACGGGGTCTCCTATAATTCACCCCTCCACTTT CASSDGVSYNSPLHF